This TCR beta chain was captured by sequencing in a study of tumor-infiltrating lymphocytes in localized non-small cell lung cancer. Looking at the study overall: From each patient, both tumor and uninvolved lung, non-adjacent to tumor, were sampled.

Sequencing used immunoSEQ multiplex PCR; TCRdb keeps in-frame clones, though not all of them. The data show about 22,000 clones, with approximately 80% seen just once and about 3.4% held by the top ten. The CDR3 has 14 amino acids. V was cut by 6 bases and J by 3 bases, with 14 bases left in between. CDR1 is SGHAT, CDR2 FQNNGV, per germline. Points on this clone: Its antigen is currently unknown.

General study results and limits: Higher tumor T cell infiltration than in uninvolved lung was supported by TCRbeta sequencing.

The sequence was obtained from a human donor with non-small cell lung cancer. Input material: lung tumor tissue. This chain joins TRBV11-2 and TRBJ1-1; D perhaps matches TRBD1 (5 bases). For the CDR3, the DNA is TGTGCCAGCAGAGTGGCCGGGGGTTACACTGAAGCTTTCTTT. This codes for CASRVAGGYTEAFF.